This TCR beta chain was observed in a study of PD-1 blockade in classical Hodgkin lymphoma (dated by TCRdb to about 2020). Broadly, across the study: Nivolumab dosing was 3 mg/kg intravenously every 2 weeks, continuing until either disease progression or unacceptable toxicity. A peripheral blood immune signature of response to PD-1 blockade in classical Hodgkin lymphoma was defined using TCR beta sequencing and CyTOF.

Details on this clone: The antigen it recognizes is unknown. No clone much larger than this one lies a single base away; base qualities are absent.

Overall study outcomes, separate from this receptor: Lower diversity was observed in patients in whom nivolumab was started less than 1 year after ASCT, and these patients were excluded from later analyses so that confounding by immune reconstitution would be avoided. By C4D1, a significant rise was seen in CD4+ TCR diversity but not in CD8+ TCR diversity (p=0.0027 vs p=0.16), and the rise was most apparent among complete responders (p=0.02). Only a single clinical trial cohort was studied, and what caused the repertoire differences, possibly disease activity or prior therapy, remained undefined. Baseline diversity similar to that of newly diagnosed patients was observed in trial patients achieving complete response, whereas significantly lower diversity was observed in partial responders and progressors. Baseline TCR diversity was reported as lower in newly diagnosed patients than in healthy donors, and lower still in relapsed/refractory patients.

CDR3 length: 15 amino acids, cysteine to phenylalanine. Just CDR3 DNA is preserved here, 45 bases in frame from base 1. Compared with germline, V lacks 4 bases and J lacks 0 bases; bases without a gene match: 5. The germline V gene provides CDR1 SGHRS and CDR2 YFSETQ. The sample's time point label, in plain terms: cycle 4 day 1 (C4D1), after 6 weeks of nivolumab. Relapse after autologous stem cell transplantation had occurred in all trial patients, and cohorts A, B and C were distinguished by prior brentuximab vedotin exposure. The trial cohort was composed of over 50 patients with relapsed/refractory classical Hodgkin lymphoma, for whom complete response, partial response or progressive disease was recorded as best overall response. Trial patients were treated with single-agent nivolumab in the multi-cohort phase II CheckMate 205 trial. Best overall response was determined by an independent review committee according to the 2007 International Working Group response criteria. Trial PBMCs were collected immediately before nivolumab initiation (C1D1) and during therapy at cycle 2 day 1 and cycle 4 day 1. Peripheral blood was collected in 8 mL Vacutainer Cell Preparation Tubes, from which PBMCs were isolated by centrifugation and then cryopreserved.

Genomic DNA was extracted with the Qiagen DNeasy kit from unsorted PBMCs and from negatively selected CD4+ and CD8+ fractions. TCR beta CDR3 regions were amplified by immunoSEQ multiplex PCR using primers annealing to V and J segments. A synthetic immune receptor repertoire was used to minimize amplification bias, and remaining bias was computationally removed after sequencing. The study's own analysis went as follows. Repertoire diversity was quantified as the Shannon entropy index using custom Python scripts. The unsorted, CD4+ and CD8+ repertoires were each analyzed separately, with the exception of combined analyses, where CD4+ and CD8+ sequences were merged in silico. Clonal expansion was defined as a frequency increase of at least 2-fold after treatment compared with C1D1, and clones undetected at baseline were assigned a pseudocount of 0.5. Singleton clones were defined as clones with 0 or 1 copy at C1D1, and non-singleton clones were defined as clones with 2 or more copies. Clones expanded in unsorted samples were annotated as CD4+, CD8+ or unknown by matching protein sequences in sorted samples from the same patient. Diversity changes from C1D1 to C4D1 were tested in paired samples using Wilcoxon tests. Not all clones reach the TCRdb copy of this immuneACCESS table, which keeps in-frame sequences only. Checked studies attribute under half of the gap to unresolved V genes and leave the rest unexplained. Clone size and the V and J calls come from that table; the DNA yielded D and trimming. Present in this sample are 25,000 to 35,000 clones, around 72% of which were seen just once. The ten largest make up roughly 3.6% of the sample.

Specimen: peripheral blood mononuclear cells (PBMCs), collected before the fourth cycle of nivolumab. The TCR originated in a human donor with classical Hodgkin lymphoma. Rearrangement joined TRBV5-1 to TRBJ2-3; TRBD1 fits 7 bases in the junction. The CDR3 in this case is CASSARQGSTDTQYF. The bases read TGCGCCAGCAGCGCCAGACAGGGAAGCACAGATACGCAGTATTTT. With all but the CDR3 taken from the reference TRBV5-1 and TRBJ2-3 genes, the full variable domain is: KAGVTQTPRYLIKTRGQQVTLSCSPISGHRSVSWYQQTPGQGLQFLFEYFSETQRNKGNFPGRFSGRQFSNSRSEMNVSTLELGDSALYLCASSARQGSTDTQYFGPGTRLTVL.